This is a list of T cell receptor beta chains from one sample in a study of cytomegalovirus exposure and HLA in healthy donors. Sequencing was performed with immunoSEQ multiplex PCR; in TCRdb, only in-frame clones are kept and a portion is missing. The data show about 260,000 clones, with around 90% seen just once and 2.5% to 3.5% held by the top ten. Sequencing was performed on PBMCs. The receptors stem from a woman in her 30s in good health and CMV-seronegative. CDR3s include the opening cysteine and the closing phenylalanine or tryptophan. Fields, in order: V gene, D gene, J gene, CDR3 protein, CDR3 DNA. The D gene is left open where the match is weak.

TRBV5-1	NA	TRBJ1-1	CASSLVLEVTEAFF	TGCGCCAGCAGCTTGGTACTTGAAGTCACTGAAGCTTTCTTT
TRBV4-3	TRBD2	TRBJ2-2	CASSQGTSGAYTGELFF	TGCGCCAGCAGCCAAGGGACTAGCGGGGCCTACACCGGGGAGCTGTTTTTT
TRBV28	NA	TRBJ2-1	CASSPYHEQFF	TGTGCCAGCAGTCCCTATCATGAGCAGTTCTTC
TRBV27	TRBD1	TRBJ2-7	CASSYRQGGYEQYF	TGTGCCAGCAGTTACCGACAGGGTGGATACGAGCAGTACTTC
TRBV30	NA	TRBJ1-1	CAWRTGGGTEAFF	TGTGCCTGGAGGACCGGGGGTGGCACTGAAGCTTTCTTT
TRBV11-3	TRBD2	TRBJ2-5	CASSESGLAGVRTQYF	TGTGCCAGCAGCGAATCGGGACTAGCGGGAGTACGGACCCAGTACTTC
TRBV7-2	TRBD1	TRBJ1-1	CASSLGGGRGANTEAFF	TGTGCCAGCAGCTTAGGAGGAGGCAGGGGGGCGAACACTGAAGCTTTCTTT
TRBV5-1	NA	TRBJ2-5	CASIEGLAQYF	TGCGCCAGCATCGAGGGTTTGGCCCAGTACTTC
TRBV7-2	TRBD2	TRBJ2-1	CASSLAAGVTLYNEQFF	TGTGCCAGCAGCTTAGCGGCGGGAGTCACCCTATACAATGAGCAGTTCTTC
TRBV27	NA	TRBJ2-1	CASSLSYPEAGRANEQFF	TGTGCCAGCAGTTTATCTTACCCAGAGGCGGGCAGGGCCAATGAGCAGTTCTTC
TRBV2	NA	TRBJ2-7	CASSEALRTNPYEQYF	TGTGCCAGCAGTGAAGCGCTTCGCACCAACCCCTACGAGCAGTACTTC
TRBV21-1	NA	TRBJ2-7	CASSKGTGTGEQYF	TGTGCCAGCAGCAAAGGCACCGGGACAGGGGAGCAGTACTTC
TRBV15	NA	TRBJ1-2	CATSRERVGDYGYTF	TGTGCCACCAGCAGAGAAAGGGTCGGAGACTATGGCTACACCTTC
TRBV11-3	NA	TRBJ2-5	CASSLTGFGETQYF	TGTGCCAGCAGCTTAACAGGGTTCGGGGAGACCCAGTACTTC
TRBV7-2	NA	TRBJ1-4	CASSARQGPNEKLFF	TGTGCCAGCAGCGCCAGACAAGGGCCGAATGAAAAACTGTTTTTT
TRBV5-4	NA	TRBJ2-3	CASRGELDTQYF	TGTGCCAGCAGGGGGGAGTTGGATACGCAGTATTTT